The TCR beta chain described here comes from a study of T cells in Graves' hyperthyroidism and ophthalmopathy. The CDR3 is 13 amino acids. Trimming left V 4 bases short and J 6 bases short, with 13 bases between. Germline CDR1 is SNHLY and CDR2 is FYNNEI. The table lists this clonotype with a few counts. Its antigen is not identified. Given a much more abundant clone one base away, this may be a read error. Study findings and constraints: Most expanded thyroid clonotypes above 0.001 also appeared in blood. A model of 13 V-J pairs discriminated ophthalmopathy from stable hyperthyroidism. The model predicted ophthalmopathy a median around 6.5 months before onset.

Using RNA transcripts as the source, TCR beta CDR3 regions were amplified. HTBI primers drove first-round RT-PCR of the TCR CDR3. TCRdb reprocessed the multiplex PCR reads via MiXCR and lists one record per CDR3 protein. The sample consists of 300,000 to 450,000 distinct CDR3 sequences, about 14% of them appearing once. In making diagnoses, clinical symptoms, serum thyroxine and TRAb, thyroid ultrasound and orbital computed tomography were all used. Sequenced material: blood. V and J are TRBV2 and TRBJ2-7, with D perhaps assigned TRBD1 or TRBD2 (5 bases each). This TCR was recovered from a man younger than 45 with Graves' hyperthyroidism that later progressed to Graves' ophthalmopathy. The DNA of the CDR3 is TGTGCCAGCAGTGGCGTGGGGGATGTCGAGCAGTACTTC. This codes for CASSGVGDVEQYF.